A single sample gave rise to the 21 T cell receptor beta chains below, sequenced in a study of preoperative IRX-2 immunotherapy in early breast cancer. The assay was immunoSEQ multiplex PCR, and TCRdb's table has in-frame clones only and misses some. Here the sample spans 75,000 to 100,000 clones, 70% to 90% being singletons. Indicated treatment: preoperative locoregional IRX-2 cytokine immunotherapy. The source material was tumor tissue, sampled after IRX-2 immunotherapy. The receptors come from a human donor with breast cancer.

The chain uses TRBV7-1 and TRBJ1-5; D uncertain. TRBV7-1 is an ORF, and what it does is uncertain. The CDR3 covers 13 residues. Trimming left V 4 bases short and J 6 bases short, with 10 bases between. DNA of the CDR3: TGTGCCAGCAGCTATTCTGCATTTCAGCCCCAGCATTTT. It is translated as CASSYSAFQPQHF.

This chain links TRBV11-3 with TRBJ1-1; D uncertain. V lost 2 bases to trimming and J lost 0 bases, with 7 bases between them. The CDR3 is made up of 14 amino acids. Germline V gene sequence: CDR1 SGHNT, CDR2 YENEEA. The CDR3 is CASSLRWMNTEAFF. CDR3 nucleotide sequence: TGTGCCAGCAGCTTAAGGTGGATGAACACTGAAGCTTTCTTT.

The chain couples TRBV28 to TRBJ1-1; perhaps TRBD1 as D (5 bases). Germline CDR1 is MDHEN and CDR2 is SYDVKM. The CDR3 sequence is 12 residues long. V dropped 5 bases and J dropped 7 bases, with 11 bases sitting between them. CDR3 nucleotides: TGTGCCAGCAGTCTGTTCAGGGATGAAGCTTTCTTT. Amino acids: CASSLFRDEAFF. Full variable domain (missing parts from reference TRBV28 and TRBJ1-1): DVKVTQSSRYLVKRTGEKVFLECVQDMDHENMFWYRQDPGLGLRLIYFSYDVKMKEKGDIPEGYSVSREKKERFSLILESASTNQTSMYLCASSLFRDEAFFGQGTRLTVV.

CDR3 in DNA: TGTGCCAGCAGTCTCGGGACACGACGAACGGGTGAAGCTTTCTTT. It yields the protein CASSLGTRRTGEAFF. The V and J genes are TRBV28 and TRBJ1-1; possibly TRBD1 for D (6 bases). Germline V lookup: CDR1 MDHEN, CDR2 SYDVKM. V was shortened by 5 bases and J by 7 bases, with 20 bases between the two germline ends. The CDR3 loop spans 15 amino acids.

This rearrangement joins TRBV5-1 to TRBJ1-4; D might be TRBD1 (6 bases). The V and J ends lost 5 bases and 0 bases respectively, with 11 bases between them. The CDR3 totals 15 residues. Germline V gives CDR1 SGHRS, CDR2 YFSETQ. The CDR3 sequence is CASSGQGSTNEKLFF. The CDR3 coding sequence is TGCGCCAGCAGTGGGCAGGGGTCAACTAATGAAAAACTGTTTTTT.

For the CDR3, the DNA is TGTGCCAGCTTCTCGTGGGCCGGGGAGCTGTTTTTT. This codes for CASFSWAGELFF. The genes are TRBV18 and TRBJ2-2; D gene unclear. Trimming left V 7 bases short and J 6 bases short, with 9 bases between. Germline lookup yields CDR1 KGHSH and CDR2 LQKENI. There are 12 residues in the CDR3.

V and J are TRBV19 and TRBJ2-3, with D tentatively TRBD1 (5 bases). The V end was cut by 0 bases, the J end by 5 bases, with 9 bases between. Germline CDR1 reads LNHDA; CDR2 reads SQIVND (reference sequence). There are 14 residues in the CDR3. This CDR3 is CASSIDQGLDTQYF. The DNA of the CDR3 is TGTGCCAGTAGTATAGACCAGGGATTAGATACGCAGTATTTT.

This clone was recorded a few times. V is TRBV6-8 and J is TRBJ2-4; TRBD1 aligns across 7 bases. The CDR3 length is 15 residues. Trimming removed 5 bases from V and 4 bases from J; junction bases left unmatched: 8. CDR1 is MNHGY and CDR2 is SAAAGT in the germline V gene. Written as DNA, the CDR3 is TGTGCCAGCAGTGGAAACGACAGGGCAAAAAACATTCAGTACTTC. This sequence encodes CASSGNDRAKNIQYF.

The chain links TRBV30 to TRBJ2-7; no reliable D call. Germline V gene lookup returns CDR1 GTSNPN and CDR2 SVGIG (reference sequence). The CDR3 runs 12 residues. V lost 4 bases to trimming and J lost 1 base, with 8 bases between them. CDR3 sequence: CAWKRKSYEQYF. For the CDR3, the DNA is TGTGCCTGGAAGAGGAAATCCTACGAGCAGTACTTC.

The chain carries TRBV1 and TRBJ1-4; TRBD1, the table's D call, was not compared with the DNA. TRBV1 is a known pseudogene. This CDR3 is built from 16 residues. CDR3 in DNA: TGCGCCAGCAGCCAAGAAGGAAGGGGCGCAAATGAAAAACTGTTTTTT. It codes for CASSQEGRGANEKLFF.

CDR3 nucleotide sequence: TGTGCCAGCAGTTTTCGTGACAGGGGATTGAGGAAGGAAGCTTTCTTT. It translates to CASSFRDRGLRKEAFF. J is TRBJ1-1 and V is TRBV28; 8 bases agree with TRBD1. V gave up 3 bases and J gave up 8 bases; unmatched junction bases: 14. This CDR3 region has 16 residues. The V gene's germline CDR1 is MDHEN and CDR2 SYDVKM.

The chain couples TRBV19 to TRBJ2-5; D gene unclear. This CDR3 spans 14 amino acids. V was pared by 7 bases and J by 1 base, with 13 bases between. Per the germline V gene, CDR1 is LNHDA and CDR2 is SQIVND (reference sequence). The CDR3 DNA is TGTGCCAGTACCTCGGACGGACGCCAAGAGACCCAGTACTTC. Its protein is CASTSDGRQETQYF.

J is TRBJ2-7 and V is TRBV2; possibly TRBD2 for D (6 bases). The CDR3 length is 15 residues. The germline gives CDR1 SNHLY, CDR2 FYNNEI. V lost 8 bases and J lost 2, with 19 bases in between. The CDR3 is CASYDGGSSTYEQYF. The CDR3, as DNA: TGTGCCAGCTATGACGGGGGTTCTTCGACCTACGAGCAGTACTTC.

In its sample, this clone was seen a few times. The rearrangement uses TRBV15 and TRBJ1-2; D uncertain. The length of the CDR3 is 14 residues. V was trimmed by 1 base and J by 2 bases, leaving 8 bases between them. CDR1 and CDR2 from the germline V gene are LNHNV and YYDKDF (reference sequence). The CDR3 DNA reads as TGTGCCACCAGCAGAGGTGTGGGGAACTATGGCTACACCTTC. Its protein product is CATSRGVGNYGYTF.

This clone has only one observation. The genes are TRBV6-8 and TRBJ1-1; D remains ambiguous. Germline V lookup: CDR1 MNHGY, CDR2 SAAAGT. With 10 bases removed from V and 5 bases from J, the gap between germline ends came to 17 bases. There are 13 residues in the CDR3. Written as DNA, the CDR3 is TGTGCCATCAGGCTAGACACGTCGACTGAAGCTTTCTTT. Translated: CAIRLDTSTEAFF.

The V and J genes are TRBV19 and TRBJ1-2; 8 bases fit TRBD1. The CDR3 is 14 residues long. V dropped 4 bases and J dropped 7; count of bases not matched to a gene: 8. The germline gives CDR1 LNHDA, CDR2 SQIVND (reference sequence). The CDR3 spells CASSTDQGASGYTF. CDR3 bases: TGTGCCAGTAGTACAGATCAGGGGGCAAGTGGCTACACCTTC.

Regarding this clone: The junction does not match germline at one end; this may be a read error. This chain connects TRBV14 to TRBJ2-3; no clear D. Germline V gives CDR1 SGHDN, CDR2 FVKESK. The CDR3 consists of 15 residues. The CDR3 loop reads CASSKDILRTDTQYF. The CDR3 coding sequence is TGTGCCAGCAGCAAAGATATACTTAGGACAGATACGCAGTATTTT.

The sample holds one count of this clone. The chain recombines TRBV11-3 with TRBJ2-2; 11 positions match TRBD2. Germline loops: CDR1 SGHNT, CDR2 YENEEA. The CDR3 contains 18 residues. Losses at the gene ends were 1 base for V and 1 base for J; bases not matched to a gene: 5. The DNA for the CDR3 is TGTGCCAGCAGCTTAGTCTTAGCGGGAGGGTTGAACACCGGGGAGCTGTTTTTT. This translates into CASSLVLAGGLNTGELFF.

The V call is TRBV5-1, the J call TRBJ1-4, with a weak D call TRBD1 (6 bases). This CDR3 region has 17 residues. The V gene's germline CDR1 is SGHRS and CDR2 YFSETQ. The V end lost 1 base, the J end lost 0 bases, and 13 bases lay between the germline ends. CDR3 amino acids: CASSLPRTDSTNEKLFF. Here the CDR3 DNA reads TGCGCCAGCAGCTTGCCACGGACAGATTCAACTAATGAAAAACTGTTTTTT.

V is TRBV6-8 and J is TRBJ1-5, with D possibly matching TRBD1 (5 bases). This CDR3 is built from 12 residues. Germline assignment: CDR1 MNHGY and CDR2 SAAAGT. V was trimmed by 7 bases and J by 7 bases, leaving 11 bases between them. DNA for the CDR3: TGTGCCAGCAATCCGGGGGAACAGCCCCAGCATTTT. Its protein is CASNPGEQPQHF.

This clone was recorded a few times. This sequence joins TRBV6-7 and TRBJ1-4, with D unresolved. TRBV6-7 is given ORF status, its function remaining uncertain. This CDR3 region has 18 residues. V was trimmed by 0 bases and J by 0 bases, leaving 14 bases between them. CDR3 bases: TGTGCCAGCAGTTACTCGATACCGGGGAGGTCAACTAATGAAAAACTGTTTTTT. It yields the protein CASSYSIPGRSTNEKLFF.